Given below is one T cell receptor beta chain in context. This clonotype was counted at least ten times. Its antigen specificity is not known. Germline and junction disagree at one end, which may indicate a read error. The instrument given in TCRdb is Illumina HiSeq 2000. Multiplex PCR amplification was used to generate the TCR beta chain libraries. The amplified TCR beta chain products were analyzed by high-throughput sequencing. TCRdb applied fastp at Q25 and MiXCR to the public reads, then kept only in-frame beta chains. Under each unique CDR3 protein, matching rows form one entry showing the most common genes and DNA. The sample data list 65,000 to 80,000 distinct CDR3 sequences, and about 20% of these were observed just once. In total, the top ten clones hold around 2.4% of the sample. This sample was included in a study of breast tumors, draining lymph nodes, adjacent tissues (dated by TCRdb to 2015 to 2016). Background on the whole study: In breast cancer patients, the study compared the TCR beta repertoires of tumor, adjacent nontumor tissue and axillary lymph nodes. In human breast cancer, the study set out to evaluate how tumor, surrounding tissue and draining lymph node repertoires relate to one another and whether T cells may move between these sites.

The germline V gene (reference sequence) gives CDR1 as SSHAT and CDR2 as FNYEAQ. The CDR3 sequence holds 13 residues, the cysteine and phenylalanine included. Here the CDR3 DNA is all that survives: 39 bases in frame from base 1. Overall study results and their limits: Tumor T-cell repertoires showed less diversity than lymph node repertoires and more diversity than nontumor tissue repertoires, and tumor T-cell repertoires showed preferential V and J gene usage. The data were considered consistent with most tumor T cells being derived from the lymph node and subsequently expanding within tumor tissue. The similarity between tumor and nontumor tissue repertoires was significantly greater in luminal-like breast cancer than in basal-like breast cancer. Rather than being directly demonstrated, the conclusion that tumor T cells originate in lymph nodes was presented as consistent with a hypothesis.

The lymph node samples were taken from the axillary draining lymph nodes of breast cancer patients. This chain is built from TRBV7-7 and TRBJ2-5; perhaps TRBD1 is the D gene, with 5 bases matching. Sequencing was carried out using axillary lymph node tissue. This TCR came from a female donor with breast cancer. Some clones in this sample may be carry-over from other donors' samples. The CDR3 reads CASSPRVGETQYF. The nucleotides are TGTGCTAGCAGCCCCAGGGTCGGGGAGACCCAGTACTTC.